Presented here are 9 T cell receptor beta chains from one specimen sequenced in a study of cytomegalovirus exposure and HLA in healthy donors. Use of 60 Vbeta and 13 Jbeta primers characterized the PCR. Some clones are missing from TCRdb's copy, which holds only in-frame ones; the method was immunoSEQ multiplex PCR. This table has around 130,000 clones, roughly 87% appearing once. The specimen was PBMCs. These receptors were collected from a middle-aged woman in good health and CMV-seronegative.

The V call is TRBV10-3, the J call TRBJ1-2; D might be TRBD1 (6 bases). Looked up from germline, CDR1 is ENHRY and CDR2 is SYGVKD. Trimming removed 2 bases from V and 10 bases from J, with 14 bases in between. This CDR3 comprises 13 residues. Here the CDR3 reads CAISEVQGSPYTF. CDR3 DNA: TGTGCCATCAGTGAGGTACAGGGTTCCCCCTACACCTTC.

The chain is built from TRBV5-1 and TRBJ1-1; 7 nucleotides line up with TRBD1. CDR3 length: 14 residues. V trimming: 7 bases; J trimming: 7 bases; junction bases outside the gene matches: 13. The germline CDR1 and CDR2 sequences are SGHRS and YFSETQ. For the CDR3, the DNA is TGCGCCAGCGGGATTGTGCTGAGGGGGCTTGAAGCTTTCTTT. As protein: CASGIVLRGLEAFF.

The chain has TRBV7-2 and TRBJ2-1; 7 bases line up with TRBD2. V dropped 5 bases and J dropped 0; count of bases not matched to a gene: 10. Germline CDR1 reads SGHTA; CDR2 reads FQGNSA. The CDR3 has 17 amino acids. The CDR3 sequence is CASSPLAGSSSYNEQFF. The CDR3 coding sequence is TGTGCCAGCAGCCCTTTAGCGGGTAGTAGCTCCTACAATGAGCAGTTCTTC.

This rearrangement joins TRBV15 to TRBJ2-1; D perhaps matches TRBD2 (5 bases). The CDR3 is made up of 14 amino acids. Trimming took off 6 bases at V and 5 bases at J, with 14 bases between the two ends. Germline-derived CDR1 and CDR2 are LNHNV and YYDKDF (reference sequence). CDR3 in amino acids: CATSRRPSNNEQFF. In nucleotides, the CDR3 is TGTGCCACCAGTCGGAGGCCGTCCAACAATGAGCAGTTCTTC. The full variable domain, its missing parts supplied by reference TRBV15 and TRBJ2-1, is DAMVIQNPRYQVTQFGKPVTLSCSQTLNHNVMYWYQQKSSQAPKLLFHYYDKDFNNEADTPDNFQSRRPNTSFCFLDIRSPGLGDTAMYLCATSRRPSNNEQFFGPGTRLTVL.

The chain combines TRBV11-3 with TRBJ1-1; no firm D call. V shed 9 bases and J shed 4 bases, with 12 bases lying between them. CDR1 and CDR2 from the germline V gene are SGHNT and YENEEA. The CDR3 loop spans 12 amino acids. DNA for the CDR3: TGTGCCAGTGAAGACCCGGGCACTGAAGCTTTCTTT. Its protein product is CASEDPGTEAFF.

V is TRBV5-6 and J is TRBJ1-6, with 7 positions matching TRBD1. Germline CDR1 SGHDT, CDR2 YYEEEE. This CDR3 region has 19 residues. V lost 2 bases to trimming and J lost 2 bases; unmatched junction nucleotides: 13. The CDR3 DNA sequence: TGTGCCAGCAGCTTCGACAGGGCGGGCTTGGGCACCTATAATTCACCCCTCCACTTT. Translated, it gives CASSFDRAGLGTYNSPLHF.

V gene TRBV28 combines with J gene TRBJ1-3; D may be TRBD1 (6 bases). Germline loops: CDR1 MDHEN, CDR2 SYDVKM. The V end lost 2 bases, the J end lost 2 bases, and 7 bases lay between the germline ends. CDR3 length: 14 amino acids. CDR3 amino acids: CASSLAGAGNTIYF. The CDR3 DNA sequence: TGTGCCAGCAGTTTAGCAGGGGCTGGAAACACCATATATTTT.

The gene calls are TRBV11-3 and TRBJ2-3; D is ambiguous. The V end was cut by 6 bases, the J end by 2 bases, with 18 bases between. The germline CDR1 and CDR2 sequences are SGHNT and YENEEA. The CDR3 contains 16 residues. This CDR3 reads CASSPYLGLFTDTQYF. Written as DNA, the CDR3 is TGTGCCAGCAGTCCCTACCTCGGTTTATTCACAGATACGCAGTATTTT.

V gene TRBV10-3 combines with J gene TRBJ2-1, with D perhaps TRBD2 (5 bases). The CDR3 has 14 residues. V gave up 4 bases and J gave up 8 bases, with 15 bases separating them. The germline gives CDR1 ENHRY, CDR2 SYGVKD. Written as DNA, the CDR3 is TGTGCCATCAGTGTCAGCGGCCGTGAGGATGAGCAGTTCTTC. It is translated as CAISVSGREDEQFF.